A single T cell receptor beta chain is shown here with its context. The sample originates from a study of preoperative IRX-2 immunotherapy in early breast cancer. The method was immunoSEQ multiplex PCR; TCRdb's version includes in-frame clones alone and lacks a portion of them. The sample comprises over 30,000 clones, just under 90% of which are singletons, and roughly 1.5% rests with the top ten. Treatment denoted: preoperative locoregional IRX-2 cytokine immunotherapy. This phase Ib study tested locoregional IRX-2 cytokine immunotherapy given before surgery. CDR3 length: 17 amino acids. Germline loops: CDR1 SSHAT, CDR2 FNYEAQ (reference sequence). Deletions cut 2 bases from V and 4 bases from J, with 17 bases between.

The gene calls are TRBV7-7 and TRBJ1-4; D is perhaps TRBD1 (5 bases). The sample was tumor tissue, taken after IRX-2 immunotherapy. The receptor was derived from a human donor with breast cancer. The DNA of the CDR3 is TGTGCCAGCAGCTTACATCGCAGGGTCGACGGTAATGAAAAACTGTTTTTT. Translated: CASSLHRRVDGNEKLFF.